The entry below gives a single TCR beta chain sequence along with its context. These data belong to a study of blood T cell repertoires in COVID-19. Study-wide background: Samples came from the United States, Italy and Spain, spanning acute and convalescent COVID-19. PBMCs, B-cell-depleted T cells, or T cells were the source of the cDNA or gDNA that made up the material.

The CDR3 is 13 residues long. The germline V and J ends were trimmed by 6 bases and 2 bases, with 8 bases remaining between them. Germline CDR1 and CDR2: SNHLY and FYNNEI. Under the authors' procedure: Scientists estimated how many nucleated cells there were by amplifying reference gene primers. Clones were sequenced by immunoSEQ multiplex PCR, and TCRdb holds only the in-frame ones, with some missing. V and J calls and clone size come straight from that table; D and trimming were deduced from the DNA. The table records approximately 30,000 clones, roughly 90% of them present only once. This rearrangement joins TRBV2 to TRBJ2-1; possibly TRBD2 for D (5 bases). The sequence was obtained from a woman between 40 and 50 years old with active or convalescent COVID-19. Sequenced material: peripheral blood. The CDR3 region is CASSPGTYNEQFF. CDR3 sequence (DNA): TGTGCCAGCAGCCCCGGGACCTACAATGAGCAGTTCTTC.